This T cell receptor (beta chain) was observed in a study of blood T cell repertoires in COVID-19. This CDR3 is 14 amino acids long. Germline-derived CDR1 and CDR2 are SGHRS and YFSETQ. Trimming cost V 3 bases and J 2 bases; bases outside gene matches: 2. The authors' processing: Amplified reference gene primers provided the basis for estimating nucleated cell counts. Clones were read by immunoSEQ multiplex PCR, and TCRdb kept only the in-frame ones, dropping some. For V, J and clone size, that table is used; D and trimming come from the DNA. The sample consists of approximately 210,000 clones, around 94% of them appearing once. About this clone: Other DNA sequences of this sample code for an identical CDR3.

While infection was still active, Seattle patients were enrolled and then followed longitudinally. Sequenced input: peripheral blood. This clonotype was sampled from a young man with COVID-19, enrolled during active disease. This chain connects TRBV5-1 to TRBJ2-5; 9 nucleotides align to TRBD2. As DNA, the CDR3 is TGCGCCAGCAGCTCAGGACTAGCGCAAGAGACCCAGTACTTC. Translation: CASSSGLAQETQYF.